Presented here are 14 T cell receptor beta chains from one specimen sequenced in a study of Ad26.COV2.S vaccination and SARS-CoV-2 variants. Treatment indicated: approximately 18 received Ad26.COV2.S at low or high dose, single or two shots; roughly 5 received placebo; per-sample allocation not given. After the first vaccine or placebo injection, samples were drawn on day 63. Profiled with immunoSEQ multiplex PCR; TCRdb holds only in-frame clones, not every one. The sample carries around 450,000 clones, more than 75% recorded once. Sequences were derived from peripheral blood, sampled in a trial of Ad26.COV2.S vaccine versus placebo. The source is a person aged 18 to 65 who received the Ad26.COV2.S COVID-19 vaccine or a placebo.

The gene calls are TRBV9 and TRBJ1-2; a weak D match, TRBD1 (5 bases). The CDR3 length is 14 residues. Germline CDR1 is SGDLS and CDR2 is YYNGEE. V lost 1 base and J 7 bases, leaving 14 bases between the germline ends. CDR3 DNA sequence: TGTGCCAGCAGCGTAAGAGGGCCTGGGGCTGGCTACACCTTC. It yields the protein CASSVRGPGAGYTF.

The chain is built from TRBV7-3 and TRBJ1-6, with TRBD1 as a possible D gene (6 bases). Trimming took 2 bases from V and 7 from J, leaving 12 bases between them. Germline CDR1 SGHTA, CDR2 FQGTGA. There are 15 residues in the CDR3. The CDR3 spells CASSLYGGTNSPLHF. The CDR3 nucleotides read TGTGCCAGCAGCTTATACGGGGGGACAAATTCACCCCTCCACTTT.

The gene calls are TRBV2 and TRBJ1-2, with 7 nucleotides matching TRBD1. This CDR3 is 11 amino acids long. V was pared by 5 bases and J by 8 bases, with 2 bases of the junction left unmatched. Germline CDR1 SNHLY, CDR2 FYNNEI. The CDR3 region is CASSLDRGYTF. CDR3 nucleotide sequence: TGTGCCAGCAGTTTGGACAGGGGCTACACCTTC.

V is TRBV7-9 and J is TRBJ2-1; D unclear. The CDR3 is 17 amino acids. The V and J ends lost 5 bases and 3 bases respectively, with 20 bases between them. CDR1 SEHNR and CDR2 FQNEAQ come from the germline V gene (reference sequence). As DNA, the CDR3 is TGTGCCAGCAGCCCCCGACTGAAGACCCTGGGCTACAATGAGCAGTTCTTC. It translates to CASSPRLKTLGYNEQFF.

The CDR3 is CASSYPAGHPYEQYF. CDR3 in DNA: TGTGCCAGCAGTTACCCAGCGGGACATCCTTACGAGCAGTACTTC. V usage is TRBV6-2 or TRBV6-3 and J usage is TRBJ2-7; D might be TRBD2 (7 bases). This CDR3 contains 15 residues. Trimming stripped 2 bases from V and 4 bases from J, with 15 bases between. Per the germline V gene, CDR1 is MNHEY and CDR2 is SVGEGT.

A few counts support this clone. V gene TRBV13 combines with J gene TRBJ2-2; 9 bases align to TRBD1. The CDR3 loop spans 18 amino acids. Germline V lookup: CDR1 PRHDT, CDR2 FYEKMQ (reference sequence). The V segment lost 5 bases and the J segment 1 base; nucleotides outside the gene matches: 11. The CDR3 bases are TGTGCCAGCAGCCCCCGGACAGGGGTCCCCCTGAACACCGGGGAGCTGTTTTTT. This codes for CASSPRTGVPLNTGELFF.

The CDR3 DNA reads TGTGCCAGCAGTTTCCAGGGACAGGGAGTTGAAAAACTGTTTTTT. It encodes CASSFQGQGVEKLFF. This sequence joins TRBV28 and TRBJ1-4, with TRBD1 matching over 9 bases. V lost 3 bases, J lost 7 bases, and 6 bases stayed unmatched. Germline CDR1 MDHEN, CDR2 SYDVKM. The CDR3 covers 15 residues. The full variable domain, its missing parts supplied by reference TRBV28 and TRBJ1-4, is DVKVTQSSRYLVKRTGEKVFLECVQDMDHENMFWYRQDPGLGLRLIYFSYDVKMKEKGDIPEGYSVSREKKERFSLILESASTNQTSMYLCASSFQGQGVEKLFFGSGTQLSVL.

The chain carries TRBV4-1 and TRBJ2-7, with D maybe TRBD2 (5 bases). Germline V gene data show CDR1 as MGHRA and CDR2 as YSYEKL. The V end was cut by 4 bases, the J end by 2 bases, with 15 bases between. The CDR3 sequence is 15 residues long. The CDR3 sequence: CASSPFIRGTYEQYF. The CDR3 DNA reads TGCGCCAGCAGCCCTTTCATCCGGGGTACCTACGAGCAGTACTTC.

This chain uses TRBV10-3 with TRBJ1-1; D call uncertain. V lost 2 bases to trimming and J lost 10 bases, with 11 bases between them. The CDR3 is made up of 12 amino acids. Per the germline V gene, CDR1 is ENHRY and CDR2 is SYGVKD. The DNA for the CDR3 is TGTGCCATCAGTGAGAGTTCTGCGGGAGCTTTCTTT. It translates to CAISESSAGAFF.

This clone occurred once. The chain employs TRBV15 and TRBJ2-6; no reliable D call. Trimming pared 1 base from V and 7 bases from J, leaving 11 bases between. The V gene's germline CDR1 is LNHNV and CDR2 YYDKDF (reference sequence). This CDR3 is 15 amino acids long. CDR3 nucleotide sequence: TGTGCCACCAGCAGAGGGCTCGGATCTGCCAACGTCCTGACTTTC. Protein: CATSRGLGSANVLTF.

V usage is TRBV9 and J usage is TRBJ2-7; 7 bases fit TRBD1. Unmatched junction bases numbered 6, after V lost 0 bases and J lost 6 bases. The CDR3 spans 14 residues. The germline V gene encodes CDR1 SGDLS and CDR2 YYNGEE. In DNA form, the CDR3 reads TGTGCCAGCAGCGTAGGGGACAGCCTAGTCGAGCAGTACTTC. Protein: CASSVGDSLVEQYF.

The V call is TRBV6-1, the J call TRBJ2-7, with D uncertain. CDR3 size: 16 residues. CDR1 MNHNS and CDR2 SASEGT come from the germline V gene. V was cut by 1 base and J by 3 bases, with 16 bases left in between. The CDR3 loop reads CASSEGVHSLGYEQYF. The CDR3 nucleotides are TGTGCCAGCAGTGAAGGTGTGCATTCCCTGGGCTACGAGCAGTACTTC.

V gene TRBV4-1 combines with J gene TRBJ2-3; 9 nucleotides align to TRBD1. Germline lookup yields CDR1 MGHRA and CDR2 YSYEKL. J lost 5 bases, V lost 0 bases, and 9 bases had no gene match. The CDR3 runs 17 residues. The CDR3 sequence: CASSQDLTGGFEDTQYF. As DNA, the CDR3 is TGCGCCAGCAGCCAAGATCTTACAGGGGGCTTTGAAGATACGCAGTATTTT.

The chain recombines TRBV4-2 with TRBJ2-3; the D gene is possibly TRBD1 (5 bases). This CDR3 has 16 amino acids. Between the trimmed V and J ends, which lost 0 bases and 1 base, there was a span of 11 bases. CDR1 and CDR2 from the germline V gene are LGHNA and YNFKEQ. The CDR3 reads CASSQERQGGTDTQYF. Here the CDR3 DNA reads TGTGCCAGCAGCCAAGAAAGGCAGGGCGGCACAGATACGCAGTATTTT.